The 23 T cell receptor beta chains given below trace back to one sample, sequenced in a study of T cells in Graves' hyperthyroidism and ophthalmopathy. Authors of the study amplified TCR beta CDR3 regions from RNA transcripts. RT-PCR in the first round (using the HTBI primer set) targeted the TCR CDR3. From the multiplex PCR reads, TCRdb called clonotypes with MiXCR, one entry per CDR3 protein. The sample contains hundreds of thousands of distinct CDR3 sequences, 24% of which appear only once. Sequenced material: blood. The source is a woman aged 40 to 50 with Graves' ophthalmopathy.

The table lists this clonotype with a few counts. The chain combines TRBV6-5 with TRBJ2-3, with a tentative D call TRBD2 (6 bases). Per germline, CDR1 MNHEY and CDR2 SVGAGI. This CDR3 is built from 16 residues. Trimming stripped 2 bases from V and 2 bases from J, with 14 bases between. CDR3: CASSYRGNYNTDTQYF. CDR3 DNA sequence: TGTGCCAGCAGTTACCGGGGGAACTACAACACAGATACGCAGTATTTT.

This clonotype was recorded many times. This chain connects TRBV6-1 to TRBJ2-6; D unresolved. This CDR3 is built from 13 residues. V dropped 6 bases and J dropped 4 bases, with 7 bases sitting between them. CDR1 and CDR2 (germline): MNHNS, SASEGT. The CDR3 DNA sequence: TGTGCCAGCAGGGAATGGGGGGCCAACGTCCTGACTTTC. Protein sequence: CASREWGANVLTF.

At least ten counts were recorded for this clonotype. This chain joins TRBV12-3 or TRBV12-4 and TRBJ1-6, with 7 bases aligning to TRBD1. The length of the CDR3 is 14 residues. Trimming at V came to 5 bases and at J to 11 bases, leaving 9 bases not matched to a gene. This CDR3 is CASSRQGVGAPLHF. Written as DNA, the CDR3 is TGTGCCAGCAGTCGACAGGGCGTTGGAGCACCCCTCCACTTT.

A few counts support this clonotype. The chain is built from TRBV5-1 and TRBJ1-2, with unresolved D. The V gene's germline CDR1 is SGHRS and CDR2 YFSETQ. V was clipped by 0 bases and J by 6 bases, with 9 bases between them. This CDR3 is built from 13 residues. DNA of the CDR3: TGCGCCAGCAGCTTGGCGTCAAAGGATGGCTACACCTTC. Its translation is CASSLASKDGYTF.

The rearrangement links TRBV2 to TRBJ2-4; D is perhaps TRBD2 (5 bases). V was pared by 3 bases and J by 6 bases, with 18 bases between. The V gene's germline CDR1 is SNHLY and CDR2 FYNNEI. This CDR3 comprises 16 residues. As DNA, the CDR3 is TGTGCCAGCAGTGAGTTTGGCCTCGATGCGGGAAACATTCAGTACTTC. Its translation is CASSEFGLDAGNIQYF.

This clonotype was observed many times. The chain has TRBV10-1 and TRBJ2-7; 7 bases fit TRBD2. The V and J ends lost 0 bases and 6 bases, in that order; junction bases with no gene match: 8. Germline V gene data show CDR1 as WNHNN and CDR2 as SYGVQD (reference sequence). CDR3 length: 15 residues. As DNA, the CDR3 is TGCGCCAGCAGTGAGTCGACGCGGGAGCACGGCGAGCAGTACTTC. It codes for CASSESTREHGEQYF.

CDR3 sequence (DNA): TGTGCCAGCTTGTTTGACGCGACTAGCGGGAGCCGGCAGTACTTC. Its translation: CASLFDATSGSRQYF. The J gene is TRBJ2-7, the V gene TRBV6-1; 12 bases are shared with TRBD2. The germline CDR1 and CDR2 sequences are MNHNS and SASEGT. CDR3 length: 15 amino acids. J lost 9 bases, V lost 8 bases, and 14 bases had no gene match.

This clonotype has ten or more counts. The CDR3 nucleotides read TGTGCCAGCAGCCGCTTAGGGGCTGGAAACACCATATATTTT. Its translation is CASSRLGAGNTIYF. The rearrangement uses TRBV6-5 and TRBJ1-3; tentatively, D is TRBD1 (5 bases). Trimming took off 6 bases at V and 2 bases at J, with 11 bases between the two ends. The germline CDR1 and CDR2 sequences are MNHEY and SVGAGI. The CDR3 is 14 residues long.

The sample holds many counts of this clonotype. The rearrangement links TRBV6-2 or TRBV6-3 to TRBJ2-7; D is possibly TRBD2 (6 bases). The CDR3 loop spans 13 amino acids. V was pared by 6 bases and J by 6 bases, with 15 bases between. Per germline, CDR1 MNHEY and CDR2 SVGEGT. CDR3 sequence: CASSRGTATEQYF. CDR3 DNA sequence: TGTGCCAGCAGCCGCGGGACTGCGACCGAGCAGTACTTC.

This clonotype was seen at least ten times. The J gene is TRBJ1-5, the V gene TRBV19; D remains unclear. CDR1 and CDR2 (germline): LNHDA, SQIVND (reference sequence). The ends were cut back, 7 bases at V and 0 bases at J, with 10 bases in the middle. The CDR3 spans 14 residues. CDR3 DNA: TGTGCCAGTAAGGGAGGCAATAGCAATCAGCCCCAGCATTTT. Translating it yields CASKGGNSNQPQHF.

This clonotype was observed many times. The genes are TRBV19 and TRBJ2-4; 7 bases map to TRBD2. Germline V gives CDR1 LNHDA, CDR2 SQIVND (reference sequence). J lost 9 bases, V lost 4 bases, and 9 bases had no gene match. The CDR3 totals 14 residues. The CDR3 is CASSRAGEETIQYF. DNA of the CDR3: TGTGCCAGTAGTAGGGCGGGAGAGGAGACCATTCAGTACTTC.

This clonotype was counted ten times or more. CDR3 protein: CASTREIANQPQHF. The CDR3 DNA follows: TGTGCCAGCACCAGGGAGATAGCCAATCAGCCCCAGCATTTT. The chain is built from TRBV2 and TRBJ1-5; D is perhaps TRBD1 (5 bases). Trimming removed 7 bases at V and 3 bases at J, with 13 bases between. Looked up from germline, CDR1 is SNHLY and CDR2 is FYNNEI. The CDR3 has 14 residues.

This clonotype has a count of ten or more. The chain uses TRBV2 and TRBJ1-4; tentative D call: TRBD1 (5 bases). The CDR3 loop spans 16 amino acids. Trimming removed 2 bases at V and 1 base at J, with 11 bases between. Looked up from germline, CDR1 is SNHLY and CDR2 is FYNNEI. CDR3 DNA sequence: TGTGCCAGCAGTGAATATCGAACAGGAACTAATGAAAAACTGTTTTTT. Protein: CASSEYRTGTNEKLFF.

This clonotype was counted many times. The CDR3 nucleotides read TGTGCCACCAGGGCCCCAGGGACCACTGAAGCTTTCTTT. Encoded protein: CATRAPGTTEAFF. V and J are TRBV24-1 and TRBJ1-1; D possibly corresponds to TRBD1 (5 bases). The length of the CDR3 is 13 residues. V was pared by 7 bases and J by 4 bases, with 12 bases between. Germline loops: CDR1 KGHDR, CDR2 SFDVKD.

The V and J genes are TRBV7-8 and TRBJ2-5, with TRBD2 matching over 9 bases. Trimming removed 6 bases from V and 5 bases from J; junction bases left unmatched: 7. The CDR3 is made up of 14 amino acids. Germline CDR1 reads SGHVS; CDR2 reads FQNEAQ. The CDR3 spells CASRAKSGRETQYF. CDR3 coding DNA: TGTGCCAGCAGGGCCAAAAGCGGGAGGGAGACCCAGTACTTC.

This clonotype showed up just a few times. As DNA, the CDR3 is TGTGCCAGCAGTGACCCACAGGGATACAATCAGCCCCAGCATTTT. Its protein is CASSDPQGYNQPQHF. The chain has TRBV27 and TRBJ1-5, with a possible D match to TRBD1 (6 bases). Germline loops: CDR1 MNHEY, CDR2 SMNVEV (reference sequence). The CDR3 runs to 15 residues. V was shortened by 5 bases and J by 3 bases, with 14 bases between the two germline ends.

There are many counts of this clonotype. V and J are TRBV7-2 and TRBJ2-7; no firm D call. Germline-derived CDR1 and CDR2 are SGHTA and FQGNSA. Trimming removed 6 bases at V and 2 bases at J, with 8 bases between. The CDR3 is 12 amino acids. CDR3 residues: CASSLPAYEQYF. CDR3 nucleotide sequence: TGTGCCAGCAGTCTTCCAGCCTACGAGCAGTACTTC.

This clonotype was seen only once. The chain combines TRBV10-3 with TRBJ1-5; D possibly corresponds to TRBD1 (5 bases). Germline loops: CDR1 ENHRY, CDR2 SYGVKD. The CDR3 runs 16 residues. V lost 8 bases to trimming and J lost 2 bases, with 19 bases between them. CDR3: CAIRAPGGGGNQPQHF. CDR3 nucleotide sequence: TGTGCCATCCGGGCCCCGGGCGGGGGAGGCAATCAGCCCCAGCATTTT.

V is TRBV29-1 and J is TRBJ2-2, with 8 bases matching TRBD1. V gave up 6 bases and J gave up 4 bases; unmatched junction bases: 10. Looked up from germline, CDR1 is SQVTM and CDR2 is ANQGSEA. The CDR3 runs 15 residues. The CDR3 DNA follows: TGCAGCGTCACCTCGCCGGGACAGGCCACCGGGGAGCTGTTTTTT. Translation: CSVTSPGQATGELFF.

This clonotype was seen many times. This sequence joins TRBV4-1 and TRBJ1-2; a weak D match, TRBD1 (5 bases). Deletions cut 2 bases from V and 1 base from J, with 11 bases between. The CDR3 is made up of 15 amino acids. Germline assignment: CDR1 MGHRA and CDR2 YSYEKL. In DNA, the CDR3 is TGCGCCAGCAGCCAAATAGACAGAGATAACTATGGCTACACCTTC. Protein sequence: CASSQIDRDNYGYTF.

This clonotype was recorded many times. The chain links TRBV12-3 or TRBV12-4 to TRBJ2-6; D gene ambiguous. V lost 3 bases and J 2 bases, leaving 8 bases between the germline ends. The CDR3 extends over 15 amino acids. As DNA, the CDR3 is TGTGCCAGCAGTTTGAATGGGGCTGGGGCCAACGTCCTGACTTTC. It specifies CASSLNGAGANVLTF.

The genes are TRBV11-2 and TRBJ2-7, with TRBD2 identical over 12 bases. V shed 5 bases and J 6 bases; nucleotides not matched to a gene: 8. This CDR3 has 15 residues. Germline-derived CDR1 and CDR2 are SGHAT and FQNNGV. CDR3 sequence: CASSILAGGGSEQYF. CDR3 DNA: TGTGCCAGCAGCATACTAGCGGGAGGTGGGTCCGAGCAGTACTTC.

This clonotype was seen at least ten times. The chain is built from TRBV11-2 and TRBJ1-2; TRBD1 aligns across 9 bases. Germline V gene lookup returns CDR1 SGHAT and CDR2 FQNNGV. The CDR3 totals 15 residues. V trimming: 5 bases; J trimming: 7 bases; junction bases outside the gene matches: 11. This CDR3 reads CASSQGQGMMSGYTF. The CDR3 DNA reads TGTGCCAGCAGCCAGGGACAGGGAATGATGAGTGGCTACACCTTC. The entire variable domain, with the rest obtained from reference TRBV11-2 and TRBJ1-2, is as follows: EAGVAQSPRYKIIEKRQSVAFWCNPISGHATLYWYQQILGQGPKLLIQFQNNGVVDDSQLPKDRFSAERLKGVDSTLKIQPAKLEDSAVYLCASSQGQGMMSGYTFGSGTRLTVV.